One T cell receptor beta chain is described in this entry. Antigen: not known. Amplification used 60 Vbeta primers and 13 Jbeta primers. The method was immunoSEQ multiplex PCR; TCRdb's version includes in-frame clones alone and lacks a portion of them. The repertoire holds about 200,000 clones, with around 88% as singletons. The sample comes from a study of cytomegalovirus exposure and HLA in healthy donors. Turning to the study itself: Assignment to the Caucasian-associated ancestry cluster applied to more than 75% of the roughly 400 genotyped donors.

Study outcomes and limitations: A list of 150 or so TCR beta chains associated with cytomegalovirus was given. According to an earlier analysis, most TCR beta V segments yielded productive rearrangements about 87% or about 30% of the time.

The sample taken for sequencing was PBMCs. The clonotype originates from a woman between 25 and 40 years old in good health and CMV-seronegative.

The CDR3 nucleotides read TGCGCCAGCAGCTGGCAGGGGGTGAGGACTGAAGCTTTCTTT. Its translation is CASSWQGVRTEAFF. V usage is TRBV5-1 and J usage is TRBJ1-1; 7 bases are a match to TRBD1. Germline trimming cut 3 bases from V and 5 bases from J; bases unmatched to any gene: 7. CDR1 SGHRS and CDR2 YFSETQ come from the germline V gene. The CDR3 is 14 amino acids.